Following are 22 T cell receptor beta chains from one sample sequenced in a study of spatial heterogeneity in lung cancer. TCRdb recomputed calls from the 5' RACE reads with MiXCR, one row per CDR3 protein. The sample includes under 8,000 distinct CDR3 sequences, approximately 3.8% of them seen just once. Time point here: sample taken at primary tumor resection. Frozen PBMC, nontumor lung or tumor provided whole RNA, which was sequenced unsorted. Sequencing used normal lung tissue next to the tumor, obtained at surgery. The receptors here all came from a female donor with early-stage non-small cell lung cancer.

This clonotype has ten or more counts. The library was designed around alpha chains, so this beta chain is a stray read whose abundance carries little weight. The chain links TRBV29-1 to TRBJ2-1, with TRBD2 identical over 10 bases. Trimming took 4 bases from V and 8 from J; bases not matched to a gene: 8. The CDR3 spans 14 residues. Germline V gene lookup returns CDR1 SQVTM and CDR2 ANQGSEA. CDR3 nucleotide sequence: TGCAGCGTTGCTGGTAGCGGGGGGTCACATGAGCAGTTCTTC. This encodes CSVAGSGGSHEQFF.

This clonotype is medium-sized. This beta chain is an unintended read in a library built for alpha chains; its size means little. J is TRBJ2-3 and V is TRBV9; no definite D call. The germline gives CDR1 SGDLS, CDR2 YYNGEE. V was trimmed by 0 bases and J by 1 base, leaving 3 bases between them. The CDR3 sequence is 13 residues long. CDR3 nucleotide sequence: TGTGCCAGCAGCGTAGGGGGCACAGATACGCAGTATTTT. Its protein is CASSVGGTDTQYF.

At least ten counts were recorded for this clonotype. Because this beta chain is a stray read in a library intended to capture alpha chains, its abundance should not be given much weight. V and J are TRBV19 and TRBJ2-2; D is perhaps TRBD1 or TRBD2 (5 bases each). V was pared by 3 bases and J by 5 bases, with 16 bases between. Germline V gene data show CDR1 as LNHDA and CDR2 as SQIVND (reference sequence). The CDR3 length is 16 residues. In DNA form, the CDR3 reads TGTGCCAGTAGTATTGGCTCCGGGACGTTTACCGGGGAGCTGTTTTTT. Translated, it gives CASSIGSGTFTGELFF.

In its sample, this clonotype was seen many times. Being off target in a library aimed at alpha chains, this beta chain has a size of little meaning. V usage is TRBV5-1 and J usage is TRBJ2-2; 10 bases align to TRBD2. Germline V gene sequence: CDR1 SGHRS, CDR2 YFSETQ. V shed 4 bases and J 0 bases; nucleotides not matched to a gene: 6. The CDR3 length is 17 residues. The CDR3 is CASSLASGGANTGELFF. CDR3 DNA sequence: TGCGCCAGCAGCCTTGCCAGCGGGGGGGCGAACACCGGGGAGCTGTTTTTT.

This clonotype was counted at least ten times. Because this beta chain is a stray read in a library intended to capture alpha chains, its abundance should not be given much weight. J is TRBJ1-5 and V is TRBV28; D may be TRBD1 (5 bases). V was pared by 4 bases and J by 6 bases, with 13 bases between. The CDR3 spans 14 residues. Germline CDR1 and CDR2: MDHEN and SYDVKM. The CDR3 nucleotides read TGTGCCAGCAGTTACCGGGCTGGGGCTCAGCCCCAGCATTTT. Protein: CASSYRAGAQPQHF.

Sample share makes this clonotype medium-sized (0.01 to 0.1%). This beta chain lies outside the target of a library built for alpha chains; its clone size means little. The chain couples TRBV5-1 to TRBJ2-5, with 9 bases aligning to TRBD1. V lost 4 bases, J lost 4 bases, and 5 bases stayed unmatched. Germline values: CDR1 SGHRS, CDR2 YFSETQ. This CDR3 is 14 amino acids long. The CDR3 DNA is TGCGCCAGCAGCGCGGGACAGGGAGGAGAGACCCAGTACTTC. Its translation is CASSAGQGGETQYF.

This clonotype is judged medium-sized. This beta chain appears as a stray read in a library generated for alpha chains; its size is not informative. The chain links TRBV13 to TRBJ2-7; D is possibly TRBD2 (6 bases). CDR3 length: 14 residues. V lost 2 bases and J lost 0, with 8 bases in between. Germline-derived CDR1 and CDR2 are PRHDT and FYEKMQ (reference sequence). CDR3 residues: CASSLWGDSYEQYF. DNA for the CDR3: TGTGCCAGCAGCTTATGGGGGGACTCCTACGAGCAGTACTTC. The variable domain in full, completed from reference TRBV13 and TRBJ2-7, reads AAGVIQSPRHLIKEKRETATLKCYPIPRHDTVYWYQQGPGQDPQFLISFYEKMQSDKGSIPDRFSAQQFSDYHSELNMSSLELGDSALYFCASSLWGDSYEQYFGPGTRLTVT.

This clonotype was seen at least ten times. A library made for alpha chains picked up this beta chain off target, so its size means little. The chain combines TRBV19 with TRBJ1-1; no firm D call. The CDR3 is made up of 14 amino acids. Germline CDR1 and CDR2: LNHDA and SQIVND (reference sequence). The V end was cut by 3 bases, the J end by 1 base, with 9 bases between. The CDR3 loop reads CASSIEGGNTEAFF. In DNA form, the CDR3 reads TGTGCCAGTAGTATTGAGGGCGGGAACACTGAAGCTTTCTTT. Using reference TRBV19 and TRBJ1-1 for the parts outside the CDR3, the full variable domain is DGGITQSPKYLFRKEGQNVTLSCEQNLNHDAMYWYRQDPGQGLRLIYYSQIVNDFQKGDIAEGYSVSREKKESFPLTVTSAQKNPTAFYLCASSIEGGNTEAFFGQGTRLTVV.

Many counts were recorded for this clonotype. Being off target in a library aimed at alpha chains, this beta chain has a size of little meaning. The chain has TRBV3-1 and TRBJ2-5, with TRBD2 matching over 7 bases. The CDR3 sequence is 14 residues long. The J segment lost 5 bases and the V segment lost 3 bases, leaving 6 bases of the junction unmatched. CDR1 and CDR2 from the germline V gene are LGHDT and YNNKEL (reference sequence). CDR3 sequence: CASSHGLVGETQYF. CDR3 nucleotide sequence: TGTGCCAGCAGCCACGGACTAGTAGGTGAGACCCAGTACTTC.

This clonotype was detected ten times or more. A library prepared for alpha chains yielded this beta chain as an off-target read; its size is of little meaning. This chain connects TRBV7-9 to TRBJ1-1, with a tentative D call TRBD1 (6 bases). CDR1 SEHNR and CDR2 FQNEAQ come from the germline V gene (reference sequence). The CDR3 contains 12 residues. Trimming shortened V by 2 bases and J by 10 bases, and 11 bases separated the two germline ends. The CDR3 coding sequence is TGTGCCAGCAGCTTATCGGACAGTAGAGCTTTCTTT. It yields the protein CASSLSDSRAFF.

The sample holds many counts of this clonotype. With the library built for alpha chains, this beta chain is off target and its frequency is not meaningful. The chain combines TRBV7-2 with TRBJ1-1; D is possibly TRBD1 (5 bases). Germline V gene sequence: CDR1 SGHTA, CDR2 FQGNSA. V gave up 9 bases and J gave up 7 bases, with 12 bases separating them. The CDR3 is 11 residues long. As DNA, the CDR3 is TGTGCCAGTGGAAGGGACGGTGAAGCTTTCTTT. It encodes CASGRDGEAFF.

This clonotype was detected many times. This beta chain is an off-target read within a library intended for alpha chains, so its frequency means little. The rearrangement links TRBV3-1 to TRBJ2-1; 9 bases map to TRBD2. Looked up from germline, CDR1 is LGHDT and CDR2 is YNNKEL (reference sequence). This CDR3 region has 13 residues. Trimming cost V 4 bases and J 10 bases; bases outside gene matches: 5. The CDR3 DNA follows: TGTGCCAGCAGCCTGAGCGGGGGGATCGAGCAGTTCTTC. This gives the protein CASSLSGGIEQFF.

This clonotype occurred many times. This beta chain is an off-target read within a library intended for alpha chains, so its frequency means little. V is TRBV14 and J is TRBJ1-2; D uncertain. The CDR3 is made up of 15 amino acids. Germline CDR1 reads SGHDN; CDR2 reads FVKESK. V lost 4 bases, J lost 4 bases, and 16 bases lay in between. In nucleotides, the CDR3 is TGTGCCAGCAGCCCCCATCCCCCATGGGGCTATGGCTACACCTTC. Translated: CASSPHPPWGYGYTF.

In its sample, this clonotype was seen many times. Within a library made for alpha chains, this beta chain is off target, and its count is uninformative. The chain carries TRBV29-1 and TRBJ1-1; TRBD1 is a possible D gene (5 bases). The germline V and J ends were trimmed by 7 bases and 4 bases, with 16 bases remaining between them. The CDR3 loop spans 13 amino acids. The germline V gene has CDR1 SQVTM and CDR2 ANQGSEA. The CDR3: CSGHEQGGTEAFF. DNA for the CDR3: TGCAGCGGGCATGAGCAGGGAGGCACTGAAGCTTTCTTT.

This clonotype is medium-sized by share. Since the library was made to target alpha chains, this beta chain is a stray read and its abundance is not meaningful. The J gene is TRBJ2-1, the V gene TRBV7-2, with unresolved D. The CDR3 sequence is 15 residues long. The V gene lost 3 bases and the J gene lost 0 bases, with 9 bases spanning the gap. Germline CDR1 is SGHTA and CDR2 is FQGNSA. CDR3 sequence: CASSFDSTSYNEQFF. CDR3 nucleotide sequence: TGTGCCAGCAGCTTCGACTCGACCTCCTACAATGAGCAGTTCTTC.

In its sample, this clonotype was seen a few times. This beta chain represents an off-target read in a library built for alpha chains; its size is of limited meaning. CDR3 bases: TGTGCCAGCAGCTTAGGATCGGGCCGGGGGGCGCGCTATGAGCAGTTCTTC. Residues: CASSLGSGRGARYEQFF. This chain uses TRBV11-3 with TRBJ2-1; a possible D gene is TRBD2 (7 bases). CDR3 size: 17 residues. The V end lost 1 base, the J end lost 8 bases, and 21 bases lay between the germline ends. Germline CDR1 reads SGHNT; CDR2 reads YENEEA.

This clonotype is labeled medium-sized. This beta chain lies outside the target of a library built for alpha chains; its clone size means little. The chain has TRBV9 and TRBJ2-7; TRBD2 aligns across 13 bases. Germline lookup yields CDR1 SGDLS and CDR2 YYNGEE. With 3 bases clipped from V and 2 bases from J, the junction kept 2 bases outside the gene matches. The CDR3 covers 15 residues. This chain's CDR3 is CASSGTSGGPYEQYF. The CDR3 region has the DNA TGTGCCAGCAGCGGGACTAGCGGGGGCCCCTACGAGCAGTACTTC.

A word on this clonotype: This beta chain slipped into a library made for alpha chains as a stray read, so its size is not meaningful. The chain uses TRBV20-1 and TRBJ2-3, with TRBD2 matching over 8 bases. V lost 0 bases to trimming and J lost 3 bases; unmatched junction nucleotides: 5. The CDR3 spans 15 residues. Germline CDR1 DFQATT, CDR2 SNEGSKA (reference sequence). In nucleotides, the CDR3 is TGCAGTGCTAGAGATCGGAGCGGGGGTACAGATACGCAGTATTTT. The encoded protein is CSARDRSGGTDTQYF.

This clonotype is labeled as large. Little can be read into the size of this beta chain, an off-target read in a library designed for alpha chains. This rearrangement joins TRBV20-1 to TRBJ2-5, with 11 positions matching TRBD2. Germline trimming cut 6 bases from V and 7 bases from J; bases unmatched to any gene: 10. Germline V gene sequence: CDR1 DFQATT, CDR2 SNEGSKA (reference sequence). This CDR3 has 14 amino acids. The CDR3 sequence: CSAQIAGGPGTQYF. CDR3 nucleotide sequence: TGCAGTGCCCAGATAGCGGGGGGGCCGGGGACCCAGTACTTC.

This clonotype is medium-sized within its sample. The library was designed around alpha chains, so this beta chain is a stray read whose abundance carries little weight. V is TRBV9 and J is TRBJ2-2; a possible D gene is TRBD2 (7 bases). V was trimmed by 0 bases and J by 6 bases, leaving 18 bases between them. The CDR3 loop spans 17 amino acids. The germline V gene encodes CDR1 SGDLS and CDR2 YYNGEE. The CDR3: CASSVVGGGLLSGELFF. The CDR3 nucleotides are TGTGCCAGCAGCGTAGTGGGCGGGGGCCTCCTCTCCGGGGAGCTGTTTTTT.

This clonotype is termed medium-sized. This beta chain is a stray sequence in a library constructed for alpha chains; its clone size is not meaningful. For the CDR3, the DNA is TGTGCCACCCTCCGGACAGGGGGCGGCTACGAGCAGTACTTC. It encodes CATLRTGGGYEQYF. The chain uses TRBV28 and TRBJ2-7; 11 bases are shared with TRBD1. This CDR3 has 14 residues. Trimming at V came to 10 bases and at J to 3 bases, leaving 8 bases not matched to a gene. The germline V gene encodes CDR1 MDHEN and CDR2 SYDVKM. The full variable domain, with the rest looked up from reference TRBV28 and TRBJ2-7, is DVKVTQSSRYLVKRTGEKVFLECVQDMDHENMFWYRQDPGLGLRLIYFSYDVKMKEKGDIPEGYSVSREKKERFSLILESASTNQTSMYLCATLRTGGGYEQYFGPGTRLTVT.

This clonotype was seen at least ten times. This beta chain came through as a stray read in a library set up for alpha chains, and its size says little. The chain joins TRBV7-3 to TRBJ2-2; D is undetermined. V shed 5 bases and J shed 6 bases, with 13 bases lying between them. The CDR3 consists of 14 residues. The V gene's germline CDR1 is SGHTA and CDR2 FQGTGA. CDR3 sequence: CASSATLQAGELFF. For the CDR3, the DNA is TGTGCCAGCAGCGCGACACTTCAGGCCGGGGAGCTGTTTTTT. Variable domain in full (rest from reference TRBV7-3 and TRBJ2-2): GAGVSQTPSNKVTEKGKYVELRCDPISGHTALYWYRQSLGQGPEFLIYFQGTGAADDSGLPNDRFFAVRPEGSVSTLKIQRTERGDSAVYLCASSATLQAGELFFGEGSRLTVL.